This T cell receptor (beta chain) was obtained from a study of blood T cell repertoires in COVID-19. Looked up from germline, CDR1 is MNHEY and CDR2 is SVGAGI. Trimming took off 6 bases at V and 10 bases at J, with 16 bases between the two ends. This CDR3 has 14 residues. TCRdb keeps only in-frame clones here, not all; method: immunoSEQ multiplex PCR. The repertoire includes approximately 200,000 clones, 83% of them detected once, and approximately 7.4% sits in the top ten. This clonotype was obtained from a woman aged 50 to 60 with acute or convalescent COVID-19. The sample consisted of peripheral blood. The chain links TRBV6-5 to TRBJ1-6; D uncertain. CDR3: CASRPARGPSPLHF. The CDR3 nucleotides are TGTGCCAGCAGGCCGGCGAGAGGGCCCTCACCCCTCCACTTT.